The rows below give T cell receptor beta chains drawn from one sample of a study of T cell changes during pregnancy in multiple sclerosis. Clones were read by immunoSEQ multiplex PCR, and TCRdb kept only the in-frame ones, dropping some. The sample records approximately 48,000 clones, 90% being singletons. The sample consisted of CD8+ T cells from peripheral blood mononuclear cells, taken before pregnancy. Receptors were obtained from a female donor with multiple sclerosis, enrolled in a pregnancy study. The CDR3 runs from the conserved cysteine through the conserved F or W. The D gene is left open where the match is weak. Clone size is given for some rows only: seen once, a few or many times, or a class if the clone is expanded.

abundance,d_gene,v_gene,j_gene,CDR3aa,CDR3nt
-,-,TRBV7-9,TRBJ1-1,CASSLPLRVEAFF,TGTGCCAGCAGCTTACCCCTCAGGGTTGAAGCTTTCTTT
-,-,TRBV14,TRBJ1-2,CASSQGTVESFYGYTF,TGTGCCAGCAGCCAAGGTACCGTGGAGAGCTTCTATGGCTACACCTTC
-,-,TRBV19,TRBJ2-3,CASIPFAGATDTQYF,TGTGCCAGTATACCTTTTGCGGGGGCCACAGATACGCAGTATTTT
-,TRBD2,TRBV9,TRBJ2-5,CASSVAAGGQETQYF,TGTGCCAGCAGCGTAGCAGCGGGGGGGCAAGAGACCCAGTACTTC
-,TRBD1,TRBV4-3,TRBJ2-1,CASSQNLGTGSYNEQFF,TGCGCCAGCAGCCAAAACCTCGGGACAGGGTCCTACAATGAGCAGTTCTTC
-,TRBD2,TRBV13,TRBJ2-2,CASSHKAGGRTGELFF,TGTGCCAGCAGCCATAAAGCGGGGGGGCGAACCGGGGAGCTGTTTTTT
-,TRBD1,TRBV7-9,TRBJ1-2,CAIQGAYGYTF,TGTGCCATACAGGGGGCCTATGGCTACACCTTC
-,TRBD1,TRBV11-2,TRBJ1-2,CASSPTGGDYGYTF,TGTGCCAGCAGCCCCACAGGGGGCGACTATGGCTACACCTTC
-,-,TRBV7-2,TRBJ1-2,CASTPGAGYTF,TGTGCCAGCACCCCAGGGGCTGGCTACACCTTC
-,-,TRBV27,TRBJ2-7,CASSSRGDSSYEQYF,TGTGCCAGCAGTTCCCGGGGAGATAGCTCCTACGAGCAGTACTTC
-,TRBD1,TRBV5-6,TRBJ1-5,CASSEGTGWNQPQHF,TGTGCCAGCAGCGAGGGGACAGGATGGAATCAGCCCCAGCATTTT
-,TRBD2,TRBV4-1,TRBJ2-2,CASSQEGLALGELFF,TGCGCCAGCAGCCAAGAGGGACTAGCACTCGGGGAGCTGTTTTTT
-,-,TRBV5-8,TRBJ2-7,CASSLGRYEQYF,TGTGCCAGCAGCTTGGGCAGATACGAGCAGTACTTC
-,-,TRBV13,TRBJ1-2,CASSLGQSDGYTF,TGTGCCAGCAGCTTAGGGCAAAGCGATGGCTACACCTTC
-,TRBD1,TRBV27,TRBJ1-1,CASSFDRGRTEAFF,TGTGCCAGCAGTTTTGACAGGGGAAGGACTGAAGCTTTCTTT
-,-,TRBV19,TRBJ2-3,CASSSQGAGDTQYF,TGTGCCAGTAGCTCCCAGGGCGCAGGAGATACGCAGTATTTT
-,TRBD2,TRBV7-2,TRBJ2-1,CASSSIRAGAYNEQFF,TGTGCCAGCAGCTCAATCAGGGCGGGGGCCTACAATGAGCAGTTCTTC
-,TRBD2,TRBV7-3,TRBJ2-1,CASSWGGINEQFF,TGTGCCAGCTCCTGGGGGGGGATAAATGAGCAGTTCTTC
once,-,TRBV5-6,TRBJ1-2,CASSQPLLGGGYTF,TGTGCCAGCAGCCAACCATTGCTAGGGGGTGGCTACACCTTC
-,TRBD1,TRBV6-1,TRBJ1-2,CASYDWDRIYGYTF,TGTGCCAGCTACGACTGGGACAGGATCTATGGCTACACCTTC
-,-,TRBV4-3,TRBJ2-3,CASSQDLSRGSTDTQYF,TGCGCCAGCAGCCAAGATCTTTCGCGGGGATCAACAGATACGCAGTATTTT
-,TRBD2,TRBV6-4,TRBJ2-1,CASSDGAGDYNEQFF,TGTGCCAGCAGTGACGGGGCGGGGGACTACAATGAGCAGTTCTTC
-,TRBD2,TRBV5-8,TRBJ2-3,CASSFSSGYTDTQYF,TGTGCCAGCAGCTTTTCTAGCGGATACACAGATACGCAGTATTTT
-,TRBD2,TRBV5-8,TRBJ2-5,CASSWGLAGGQETQYF,TGTGCCAGCAGCTGGGGACTAGCGGGGGGCCAAGAGACCCAGTACTTC